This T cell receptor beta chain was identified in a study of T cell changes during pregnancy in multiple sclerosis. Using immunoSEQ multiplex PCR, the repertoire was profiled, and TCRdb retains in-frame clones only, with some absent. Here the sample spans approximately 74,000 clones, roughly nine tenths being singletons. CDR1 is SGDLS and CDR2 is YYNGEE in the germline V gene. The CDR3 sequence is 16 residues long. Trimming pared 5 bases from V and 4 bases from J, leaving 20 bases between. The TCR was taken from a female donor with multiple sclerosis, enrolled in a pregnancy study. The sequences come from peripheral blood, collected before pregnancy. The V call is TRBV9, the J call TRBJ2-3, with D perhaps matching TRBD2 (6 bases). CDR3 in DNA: TGTGCCAGCAGTGGAAAAGGACTACTGGGCGCAGATACGCAGTATTTT. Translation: CASSGKGLLGADTQYF.